The next 5 T cell receptor beta chains were all read from a single sample in a study of CD8+ T cells in alopecia areata (dated by TCRdb to about 2018). The treatment or condition label, as the study defines it: oral pan-JAK inhibitor, 5-10 mg twice daily. The method was the immunoSEQ multiplex PCR assay. For TCR sequencing, RNA was extracted from every sample and reverse transcribed into cDNA to serve as template. Held by TCRdb, this immuneACCESS table contains in-frame sequences only and omits some clones. Under half of the omission traces to an unresolved V gene where checked; the cause of the rest is unknown. The sample table lists roughly 100,000 clones, 50% to 60% of them with a count of one. 15% to 20% of the sample is taken by the ten largest. The sequences come from CD8+ T cells sorted from blood, collected at approximately week 60, from a patient treated with tofacitinib. These receptors were collected from a human donor with alopecia areata.

This clone was detected a few times. V is TRBV4-2 and J is TRBJ2-7; 12 positions agree with TRBD2. The CDR3 is 16 residues long. After removal of 0 bases from V and 2 bases from J, the junction contained 2 bases not matched to a gene. Germline CDR1 is LGHNA and CDR2 is YNFKEQ. For the CDR3, the DNA is TGTGCCAGCAGCCAAGATCCTAGCGGGGGGGCCTACGAGCAGTACTTC. Translated, it gives CASSQDPSGGAYEQYF.

There are a few counts of this clone. V gene TRBV19 combines with J gene TRBJ2-3, with 7 bases identical to TRBD2. Unmatched junction bases numbered 19, after V lost 10 bases and J lost 6 bases. CDR3 length equals 16 residues. Germline assignment: CDR1 LNHDA and CDR2 SQIVND (reference sequence). The CDR3 loop reads CATRPLAGLGGDTQYF. CDR3 DNA sequence: TGTGCCACCAGACCTTTAGCGGGCCTTGGCGGGGATACGCAGTATTTT.

The chain is built from TRBV5-6 and TRBJ2-7; D remains ambiguous. The CDR3 runs 14 residues. V shed 0 bases and J shed 1 base, with 8 bases lying between them. Germline V gene sequence: CDR1 SGHDT, CDR2 YYEEEE. CDR3 DNA sequence: TGTGCCAGCAGCTTGGGTGGAGATTCCTACGAGCAGTACTTC. It codes for CASSLGGDSYEQYF.

This clone has just a few counts. The chain uses TRBV27 and TRBJ1-5; a possible D gene is TRBD1 (5 bases). Germline V gene lookup returns CDR1 MNHEY and CDR2 SMNVEV (reference sequence). There are 15 residues in the CDR3. Trimming left V 2 bases short and J 1 base short, with 9 bases between. In nucleotides, the CDR3 is TGTGCCAGCAGTTTAGCGGGGGGAAGCAATCAGCCCCAGCATTTT. Translating gives CASSLAGGSNQPQHF.

This clone was counted between two and nine times. The chain is built from TRBV27 and TRBJ2-2; 9 bases agree with TRBD1. This CDR3 is 14 amino acids long. CDR1 is MNHEY and CDR2 is SMNVEV in the germline V gene (reference sequence). J gave up 4 bases and V 5 bases, and 2 bases lay outside the gene matches. The CDR3: CASSLGQGTGELFF. The CDR3 coding sequence is TGTGCCAGCAGTCTGGGACAGGGCACCGGGGAGCTGTTTTTT.